This paragraph reports one T cell receptor beta chain. Its target is not known. The junction and the germline gene differ at one end; a read error may be behind it. Germline V gives CDR1 MRHNA, CDR2 SNTAGT. The CDR3 runs to 8 residues. This entry comes from a study of T cell responses to AZD1222 COVID-19 vaccine. Data came from immunoSEQ multiplex PCR; TCRdb stores just in-frame clones and leaves some out. The table shows about 69,000 clones, with around four fifths occurring only once. Whole-study results and caveats: The donor group comprised mostly white British people and more females; the analysis possibly underestimated clonal diversity.

This clonotype was obtained from an adult who received the AZD1222 COVID-19 vaccine. V usage is TRBV6-4 and J usage is TRBJ2-7, with D unresolved. Sequencing used peripheral blood, obtained 28 days after the second AZD1222 dose. The CDR3 DNA reads as TGTGCCAGCGGGATTGACATCTTC. Residues: CASGIDIF.